Below, one TCR beta chain is given with its context. J was trimmed by 6 bases and V by 6 bases; bases with no gene match: 8. The CDR3 has 15 amino acids. Germline V gene lookup returns CDR1 LGHDT and CDR2 YNNKEL (reference sequence). Original data processing: How many nucleated cells were present was estimated from reference gene primer amplification. Method: immunoSEQ multiplex PCR; TCRdb's copy keeps in-frame clones and lacks some. D and trimming come from the DNA, and the V and J calls and clone size come from that table. The sample lists over 200,000 clones; around 80% were seen once. This entry comes from a study of blood T cell repertoires in COVID-19.

The TCR was taken from a woman at least 80 years old with COVID-19, enrolled during active disease. J is TRBJ2-2 and V is TRBV3-1 (or the pseudogene TRBV3-2); 9 nucleotides agree with TRBD2. Sequenced material: peripheral blood. The CDR3 coding sequence is TGTGCCAGCAGATCCCTAGCGGGGCGGGCCGGGGAGCTGTTTTTT. As protein: CASRSLAGRAGELFF.